The rows below give T cell receptor beta chains drawn from one sample of a study of control samples from healthy donors and cancer patients. Here immunoSEQ multiplex PCR was the method, and the copy in TCRdb shows in-frame clones only, minus some. The table records approximately 180,000 clones, more than 90% of them present only once. The specimen sequenced was blood. These receptor sequences come from a woman in her thirties or forties in good health. Both conserved end residues are part of each CDR3. Each record gives: CDR3 length, V gene, D gene, clone size, J gene, CDR3 DNA, CDR3 protein. D genes are given only for firm matches. Not every row has a clone size; where given, it reads once, few, many or a size class.

len: 15
v_gene: TRBV5-1
d_gene: TRBD1
abundance: .
j_gene: TRBJ2-3
CDR3nt: TGCGCCAGCAGCCTAGGGGGCGGATCCCCCGATACGCAGTATTTT
CDR3aa: CASSLGGGSPDTQYF

len: 15
v_gene: TRBV11-2
d_gene: .
abundance: .
j_gene: TRBJ2-1
CDR3nt: TGTGCCAGCAGCTTCGGGGGGCCCACCTACAATGAGCAGTTCTTC
CDR3aa: CASSFGGPTYNEQFF

len: 12
v_gene: TRBV2
d_gene: .
abundance: .
j_gene: TRBJ2-3
CDR3nt: TGTGCCAGCAGTGAAGCCTCACCTAGACGGTATTTT
CDR3aa: CASSEASPRRYF

len: 14
v_gene: TRBV7-5
d_gene: .
abundance: .
j_gene: TRBJ1-3
CDR3nt: TGTGCCAGAAGCTTAGCTCCCTTCCGAGACACCATATATTTT
CDR3aa: CARSLAPFRDTIYF

len: 11
v_gene: TRBV5-6
d_gene: .
abundance: .
j_gene: TRBJ2-1
CDR3nt: TGTGCCAGCAGCTTTGGGGACGTCCAGTTCTTC
CDR3aa: CASSFGDVQFF

len: 14
v_gene: TRBV6-5
d_gene: .
abundance: .
j_gene: TRBJ2-5
CDR3nt: TGTGCCAGCAGTTACATGGAGGCCGCCCGGACCCAGTACTTC
CDR3aa: CASSYMEAARTQYF

len: 12
v_gene: TRBV6-1
d_gene: .
abundance: .
j_gene: TRBJ2-7
CDR3nt: TGTGCCAGCAGTGACCAGGGCTACGAGCAGTACTTC
CDR3aa: CASSDQGYEQYF

len: 13
v_gene: TRBV3-1/TRBV3-2
d_gene: .
abundance: .
j_gene: TRBJ1-2
CDR3nt: TGTGCCAGCAGCCTCAGGAGCGTTGGCGGCTACACCTTC
CDR3aa: CASSLRSVGGYTF

len: 12
v_gene: TRBV10-3
d_gene: TRBD2
abundance: .
j_gene: TRBJ2-3
CDR3nt: TGTGCCAACGGGGGGGACACAGATACGCAGTATTTT
CDR3aa: CANGGDTDTQYF

len: 16
v_gene: TRBV10-3
d_gene: .
abundance: .
j_gene: TRBJ2-2
CDR3nt: TGTGCCATCAGTGAGTCTATGGACGGTGAACACCGGGGAGCTGTTTTT
CDR3aa: CAISESMDGEHRGAVF

len: 13
v_gene: TRBV3-1/TRBV3-2
d_gene: .
abundance: .
j_gene: TRBJ2-7
CDR3nt: TGTGCCAGCAGCCGCCAAGGAGTCTACGAGCAGTACTTC
CDR3aa: CASSRQGVYEQYF

len: 16
v_gene: TRBV7-9
d_gene: .
abundance: .
j_gene: TRBJ2-5
CDR3nt: TGTGCCAGCAGCTCCCAATGGGGAGACAAACAAGAGACCCAGTACTTC
CDR3aa: CASSSQWGDKQETQYF

len: 15
v_gene: TRBV18
d_gene: TRBD1
abundance: .
j_gene: TRBJ2-1
CDR3nt: TGTGCCAGCTCACCAGGACAGGGGTCCTACAATGAGCAGTTCTTC
CDR3aa: CASSPGQGSYNEQFF

len: 13
v_gene: TRBV29-1
d_gene: .
abundance: .
j_gene: TRBJ1-1
CDR3nt: TGCAGCGTCGCTAAACAGATGAACACTGAAGCTTTCTTT
CDR3aa: CSVAKQMNTEAFF

len: 13
v_gene: TRBV5-5
d_gene: .
abundance: .
j_gene: TRBJ1-2
CDR3nt: TGTGCCAGCAGCGTCACAGGCGACTATGGCTACACCTTC
CDR3aa: CASSVTGDYGYTF

len: 16
v_gene: TRBV6-6
d_gene: TRBD1
abundance: .
j_gene: TRBJ2-7
CDR3nt: TGTGCCAGCAGTTACTCCCCCGGGACAGGGCTTGGGGAGCAGTACTTC
CDR3aa: CASSYSPGTGLGEQYF

len: 13
v_gene: TRBV7-6
d_gene: .
abundance: .
j_gene: TRBJ2-5
CDR3nt: TGTGCCAGCAGCCCCTGGTCCCAAGAGACCCAGTACTTC
CDR3aa: CASSPWSQETQYF

len: 16
v_gene: TRBV7-8
d_gene: TRBD2
abundance: .
j_gene: TRBJ2-2
CDR3nt: TGTGCCAGCAGGCCTCTAGCGGGGGTGAGCACCGGGGAGCTGTTTTTT
CDR3aa: CASRPLAGVSTGELFF

len: 13
v_gene: TRBV7-9
d_gene: .
abundance: .
j_gene: TRBJ2-5
CDR3nt: TGTGCCAGCAGCCAGAGGGGGGAAGAGACCCAGTACTTC
CDR3aa: CASSQRGEETQYF

len: 13
v_gene: TRBV18
d_gene: .
abundance: .
j_gene: TRBJ2-1
CDR3nt: TGTGCCAGCTCCCCCAGCTCCTACAATGAGCAGTTCTTC
CDR3aa: CASSPSSYNEQFF

len: 14
v_gene: TRBV10-3
d_gene: .
abundance: .
j_gene: TRBJ1-2
CDR3nt: TGTGCCCAGCTTCAGATTTGGGTGCCCTATGGCTACACCTTC
CDR3aa: CAQLQIWVPYGYTF

len: 12
v_gene: TRBV2
d_gene: .
abundance: .
j_gene: TRBJ2-3
CDR3nt: TGTGCCAGCAGTGATACTAGGTATACGCAGTATTTT
CDR3aa: CASSDTRYTQYF

len: 15
v_gene: TRBV4-1
d_gene: .
abundance: .
j_gene: TRBJ2-7
CDR3nt: TGCGCCAGCACCGAAGGGGGGGGACTCTCCTACGAGCAGTACTTC
CDR3aa: CASTEGGGLSYEQYF

len: 14
v_gene: TRBV7-9
d_gene: .
abundance: .
j_gene: TRBJ2-1
CDR3nt: TGTGCCAGCAGCTTACTAGGTAGCAGCTATGAGCAGTTCTTC
CDR3aa: CASSLLGSSYEQFF

len: 14
v_gene: TRBV7-8
d_gene: .
abundance: .
j_gene: TRBJ2-5
CDR3nt: TGTGCCAGCAGCTTAGCTGAATACAGGGAGACCCAGTACTTC
CDR3aa: CASSLAEYRETQYF

len: 13
v_gene: TRBV15
d_gene: .
abundance: .
j_gene: TRBJ2-7
CDR3nt: TGTGCCACCAGCCCGAGGCAGGGCTACGAGCAGTACTTC
CDR3aa: CATSPRQGYEQYF

len: 13
v_gene: TRBV2
d_gene: .
abundance: once
j_gene: TRBJ2-3
CDR3nt: TGTGCCAGCACCGGGGGCCCCACAGATACGCAGTATTTT
CDR3aa: CASTGGPTDTQYF

len: 15
v_gene: TRBV3-1/TRBV3-2
d_gene: .
abundance: .
j_gene: TRBJ2-1
CDR3nt: TGTGCCAGCAGCCAAGGAGGGGCATATTACAATGAGCAGTTCTTC
CDR3aa: CASSQGGAYYNEQFF

len: 17
v_gene: TRBV6-6
d_gene: .
abundance: .
j_gene: TRBJ2-7
CDR3nt: TGTGCCAGCAGTCTCAACGTACCGGGCCACCCGGGGGACGAGCAGTACTTC
CDR3aa: CASSLNVPGHPGDEQYF

len: 15
v_gene: TRBV5-1
d_gene: TRBD2
abundance: once
j_gene: TRBJ2-1
CDR3nt: TGCGCCAGCAGCTTGGTCGGCGGGGGTTACAATGAGCAGTTCTTC
CDR3aa: CASSLVGGGYNEQFF

len: 16
v_gene: TRBV4-2
d_gene: .
abundance: few
j_gene: TRBJ1-3
CDR3nt: TGTGCCAGCAGCCAAGATAGGTTGCAGGGAGGAAACACCATATATTTT
CDR3aa: CASSQDRLQGGNTIYF

len: 16
v_gene: TRBV11-2
d_gene: .
abundance: .
j_gene: TRBJ2-1
CDR3nt: TGTGCCAGCAGCTTAGTGGGACTGTCCCCCTACAATGAGCAGTTCTTC
CDR3aa: CASSLVGLSPYNEQFF

len: 15
v_gene: TRBV19
d_gene: .
abundance: .
j_gene: TRBJ2-5
CDR3nt: TGTGCCAGTAGTATTGGGACACTAGCGAAGGAGACCCAGTACTTC
CDR3aa: CASSIGTLAKETQYF

len: 12
v_gene: TRBV6-1
d_gene: .
abundance: .
j_gene: TRBJ1-2
CDR3nt: TGTGCCAGCAGTGAATTGACCTATGGCTGCACCTTC
CDR3aa: CASSELTYGCTF

len: 14
v_gene: TRBV7-9
d_gene: .
abundance: once
j_gene: TRBJ2-3
CDR3nt: TGTGCCAGCAGCTTTCAGCGGGTCCAAAGTACGCAGTATTTT
CDR3aa: CASSFQRVQSTQYF

len: 14
v_gene: TRBV11-2
d_gene: TRBD2
abundance: .
j_gene: TRBJ2-7
CDR3nt: TGTGCCAGCAGCTTGACTAGCGGGGGGGGCGAGCAGTACTTC
CDR3aa: CASSLTSGGGEQYF

len: 14
v_gene: TRBV6-2/TRBV6-3
d_gene: TRBD1
abundance: once
j_gene: TRBJ1-4
CDR3nt: TGTGCCAGCAGTTCGGACAGGGATTTTGAAAAACTGTTTTTT
CDR3aa: CASSSDRDFEKLFF

len: 14
v_gene: TRBV7-6
d_gene: .
abundance: .
j_gene: TRBJ2-3
CDR3nt: TGTGCCAGCAGCGCCCTAGGGGGCACAGATACGCAGTATTTT
CDR3aa: CASSALGGTDTQYF

len: 21
v_gene: TRBV4-2
d_gene: TRBD1
abundance: .
j_gene: TRBJ2-2
CDR3nt: TGTGCCAGCAGCCCAGAGACAGGGGTGGTAGTCCCAGCTTCGAACACCGGGGAGCTGTTTTTT
CDR3aa: CASSPETGVVVPASNTGELFF

len: 16
v_gene: TRBV21-1
d_gene: .
abundance: .
j_gene: TRBJ2-5
CDR3nt: TGTGCCAGCAGCGCGCCCCTAGCGGGGGGGGTTCGGACCCAGTACTTC
CDR3aa: CASSAPLAGGVRTQYF

len: 17
v_gene: TRBV19
d_gene: .
abundance: .
j_gene: TRBJ1-2
CDR3nt: TGTGCCAGTAGTTACGGCAGGGCAGCCAGAGGTGTGAGTGGCTACACCTTC
CDR3aa: CASSYGRAARGVSGYTF

len: 16
v_gene: TRBV4-1
d_gene: TRBD1
abundance: .
j_gene: TRBJ1-2
CDR3nt: TGCGCCAGCAGCCCACCCGGGACAGGAGCTAACTATGGCTACACCTTC
CDR3aa: CASSPPGTGANYGYTF

len: 17
v_gene: TRBV19
d_gene: .
abundance: .
j_gene: TRBJ1-6
CDR3nt: TGTGCCAGTAGTGCGGGATACACTCGCTCCTATAATTCACCCCTCCACTTT
CDR3aa: CASSAGYTRSYNSPLHF

len: 13
v_gene: TRBV7-2
d_gene: .
abundance: once
j_gene: TRBJ2-1
CDR3nt: TGTGCCAGCTCTCCAAGCGTAAACAATGAGCAGTTCTTC
CDR3aa: CASSPSVNNEQFF

len: 13
v_gene: TRBV9
d_gene: .
abundance: .
j_gene: TRBJ2-1
CDR3nt: TGTGCCAGCAGCGTAGGACAGTCTAATGAGCAGTTCTTC
CDR3aa: CASSVGQSNEQFF

len: 16
v_gene: TRBV5-6
d_gene: TRBD2
abundance: .
j_gene: TRBJ2-3
CDR3nt: TGTGCCAGCAGCTTGGAATTAGCGGGGACCACAGATACGCAGTATTTT
CDR3aa: CASSLELAGTTDTQYF

len: 11
v_gene: TRBV12-3/TRBV12-4
d_gene: .
abundance: .
j_gene: TRBJ2-5
CDR3nt: TGTGCCAGCCTGGGACGAGGGGAGGTGTACTTC
CDR3aa: CASLGRGEVYF

len: 16
v_gene: TRBV4-1
d_gene: TRBD1
abundance: .
j_gene: TRBJ2-3
CDR3nt: TGCGCCAGCAGCCTCCGGACAGGGGGGATCACAGATACGCAGTATTTT
CDR3aa: CASSLRTGGITDTQYF

len: 15
v_gene: TRBV18
d_gene: .
abundance: .
j_gene: TRBJ2-2
CDR3nt: TGTGCCAGCTCAGGGGACTCCTTGTTATCCGGGGAGCTGTTTTTT
CDR3aa: CASSGDSLLSGELFF

len: 17
v_gene: TRBV19
d_gene: .
abundance: .
j_gene: TRBJ1-2
CDR3nt: TGTGCCAGTAGGATGGGAGAGGTGGGACGACCCTTTTATGGCTACACCTTC
CDR3aa: CASRMGEVGRPFYGYTF

len: 12
v_gene: TRBV14
d_gene: .
abundance: .
j_gene: TRBJ2-7
CDR3nt: TGTGCCAGCAGCCCCGACCCCTACGAGCAGTACTTC
CDR3aa: CASSPDPYEQYF

len: 13
v_gene: TRBV6-5
d_gene: TRBD1
abundance: .
j_gene: TRBJ1-6
CDR3nt: TGTGCCAGCAGTCGACAGGGAAGGTCACCCCTCCACTTT
CDR3aa: CASSRQGRSPLHF